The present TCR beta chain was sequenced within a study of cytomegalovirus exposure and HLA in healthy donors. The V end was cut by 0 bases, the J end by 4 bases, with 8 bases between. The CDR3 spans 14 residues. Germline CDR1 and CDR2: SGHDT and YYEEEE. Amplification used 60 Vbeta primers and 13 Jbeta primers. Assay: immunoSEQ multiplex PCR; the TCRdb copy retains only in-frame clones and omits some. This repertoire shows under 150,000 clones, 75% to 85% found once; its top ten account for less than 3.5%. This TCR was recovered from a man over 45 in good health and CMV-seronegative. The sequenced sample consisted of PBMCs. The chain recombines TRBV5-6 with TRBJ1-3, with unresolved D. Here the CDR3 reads CASSLGAGGNTIYF. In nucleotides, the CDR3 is TGTGCCAGCAGCTTGGGTGCGGGAGGAAACACCATATATTTT.